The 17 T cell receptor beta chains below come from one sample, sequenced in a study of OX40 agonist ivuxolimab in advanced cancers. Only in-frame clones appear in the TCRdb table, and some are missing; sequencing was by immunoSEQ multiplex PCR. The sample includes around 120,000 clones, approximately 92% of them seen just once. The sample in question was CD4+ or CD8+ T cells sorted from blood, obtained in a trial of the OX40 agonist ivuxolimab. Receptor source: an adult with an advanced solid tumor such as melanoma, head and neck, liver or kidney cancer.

The chain's CDR3 is CASTLVRIRTGELFF. The CDR3 DNA reads TGTGCCAGCACCCTTGTAAGGATTCGGACCGGGGAGCTGTTTTTT. This chain connects TRBV5-6 to TRBJ2-2; D gene uncertain. The V and J ends lost 6 bases and 5 bases respectively, with 17 bases between them. This CDR3 contains 15 residues. Germline CDR1 and CDR2: SGHDT and YYEEEE.

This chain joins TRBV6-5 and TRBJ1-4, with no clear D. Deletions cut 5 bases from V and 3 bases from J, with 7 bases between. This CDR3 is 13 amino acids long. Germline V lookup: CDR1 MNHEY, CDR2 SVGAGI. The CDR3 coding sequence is TGTGCCAGCAGTACGCCGCCTAATGAAAAACTGTTTTTT. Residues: CASSTPPNEKLFF.

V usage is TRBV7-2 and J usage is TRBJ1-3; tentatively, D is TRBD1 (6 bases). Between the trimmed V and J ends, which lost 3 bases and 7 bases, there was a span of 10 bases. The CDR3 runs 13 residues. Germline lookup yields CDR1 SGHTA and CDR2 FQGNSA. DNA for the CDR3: TGTGCCAGCAGCTTTAACAGGGAGAACACCATATATTTT. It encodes CASSFNRENTIYF.

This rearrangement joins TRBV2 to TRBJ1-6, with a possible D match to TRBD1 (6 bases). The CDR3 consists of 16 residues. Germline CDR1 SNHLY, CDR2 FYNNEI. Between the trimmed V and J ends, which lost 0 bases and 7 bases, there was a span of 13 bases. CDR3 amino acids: CASSEAMGARNSPLHF. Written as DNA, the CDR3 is TGTGCCAGCAGTGAAGCTATGGGGGCGCGGAATTCACCCCTCCACTTT.

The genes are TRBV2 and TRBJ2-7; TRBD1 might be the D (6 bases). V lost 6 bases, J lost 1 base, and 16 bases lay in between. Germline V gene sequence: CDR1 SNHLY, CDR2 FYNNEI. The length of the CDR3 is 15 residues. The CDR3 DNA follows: TGTGCCAGCAGCGTTCCGGGACACGGGTCCTACGAGCAGTACTTC. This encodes CASSVPGHGSYEQYF.

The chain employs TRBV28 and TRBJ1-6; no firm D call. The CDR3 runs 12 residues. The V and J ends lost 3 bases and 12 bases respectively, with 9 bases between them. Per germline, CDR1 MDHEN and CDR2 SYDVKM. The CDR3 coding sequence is TGTGCCAGCAGTTTTGAAGGTAGACCCCTCCACTTT. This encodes CASSFEGRPLHF.

CDR3 bases: TGTGCCTGGTCCTTGAGGGTAGCTGGAAACACCATATATTTT. Translating gives CAWSLRVAGNTIYF. The V and J genes are TRBV30 and TRBJ1-3; D remains ambiguous. Germline CDR1 GTSNPN, CDR2 SVGIG (reference sequence). This CDR3 spans 14 amino acids. With 5 bases removed from V and 2 bases from J, the gap between germline ends came to 13 bases.

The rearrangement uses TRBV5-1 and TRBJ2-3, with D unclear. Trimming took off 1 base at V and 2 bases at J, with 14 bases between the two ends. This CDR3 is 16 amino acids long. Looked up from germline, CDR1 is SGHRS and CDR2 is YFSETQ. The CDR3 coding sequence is TGCGCCAGCAGCTTGACTCCCCCAACCCCCACAGATACGCAGTATTTT. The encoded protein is CASSLTPPTPTDTQYF.

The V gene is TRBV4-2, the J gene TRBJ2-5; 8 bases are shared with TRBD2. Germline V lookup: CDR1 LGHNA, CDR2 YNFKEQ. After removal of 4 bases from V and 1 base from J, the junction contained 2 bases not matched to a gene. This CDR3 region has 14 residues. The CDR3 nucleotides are TGTGCCAGCAGCCCCGCGGGGGGCCAAGAGACCCAGTACTTC. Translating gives CASSPAGGQETQYF.

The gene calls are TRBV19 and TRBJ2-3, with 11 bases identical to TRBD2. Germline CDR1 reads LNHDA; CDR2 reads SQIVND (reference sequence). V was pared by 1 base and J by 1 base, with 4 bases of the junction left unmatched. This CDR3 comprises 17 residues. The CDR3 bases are TGTGCCAGTAGTATAGCTCTAGCGGGGGGCCGCACAGATACGCAGTATTTT. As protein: CASSIALAGGRTDTQYF.

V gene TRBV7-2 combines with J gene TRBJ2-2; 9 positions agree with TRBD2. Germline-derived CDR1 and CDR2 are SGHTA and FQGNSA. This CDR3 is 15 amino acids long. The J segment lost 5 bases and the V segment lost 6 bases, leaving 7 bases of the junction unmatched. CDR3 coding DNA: TGTGCCAGCAGTTCCGGGACTAGCTATACCGGGGAGCTGTTTTTT. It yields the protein CASSSGTSYTGELFF.

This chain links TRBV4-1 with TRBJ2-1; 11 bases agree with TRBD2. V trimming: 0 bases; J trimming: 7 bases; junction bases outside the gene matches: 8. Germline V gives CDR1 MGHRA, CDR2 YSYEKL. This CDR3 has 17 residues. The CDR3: CASSQDRTSGGSNEQFF. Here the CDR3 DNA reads TGCGCCAGCAGCCAAGATCGCACTAGCGGGGGATCGAATGAGCAGTTCTTC.

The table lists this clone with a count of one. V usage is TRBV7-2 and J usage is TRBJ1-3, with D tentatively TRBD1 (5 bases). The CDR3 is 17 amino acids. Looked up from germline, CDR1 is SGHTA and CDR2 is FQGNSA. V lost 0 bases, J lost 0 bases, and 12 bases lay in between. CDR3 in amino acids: CASSLAGDDGSGNTIYF. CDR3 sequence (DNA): TGTGCCAGCAGCTTAGCCGGGGACGACGGCTCTGGAAACACCATATATTTT.

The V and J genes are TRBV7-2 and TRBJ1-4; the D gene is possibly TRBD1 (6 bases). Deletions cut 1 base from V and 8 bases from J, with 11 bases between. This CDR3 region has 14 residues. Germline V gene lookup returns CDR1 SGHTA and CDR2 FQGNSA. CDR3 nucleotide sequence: TGTGCCAGCAGCTTAGGAACAGGGAGGGAAAAACTGTTTTTT. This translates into CASSLGTGREKLFF.

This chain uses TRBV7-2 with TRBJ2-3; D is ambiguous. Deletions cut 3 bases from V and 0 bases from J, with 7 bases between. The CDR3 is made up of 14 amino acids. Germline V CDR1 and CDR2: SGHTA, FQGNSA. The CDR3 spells CASSFGISTDTQYF. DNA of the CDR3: TGTGCCAGCAGCTTTGGCATAAGCACAGATACGCAGTATTTT.

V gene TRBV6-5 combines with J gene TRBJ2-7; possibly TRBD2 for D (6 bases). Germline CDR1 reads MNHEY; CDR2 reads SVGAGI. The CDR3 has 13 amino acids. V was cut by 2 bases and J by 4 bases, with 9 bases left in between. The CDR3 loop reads CASSYRRAYEQYF. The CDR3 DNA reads TGTGCCAGCAGTTACAGGAGGGCTTACGAGCAGTACTTC.

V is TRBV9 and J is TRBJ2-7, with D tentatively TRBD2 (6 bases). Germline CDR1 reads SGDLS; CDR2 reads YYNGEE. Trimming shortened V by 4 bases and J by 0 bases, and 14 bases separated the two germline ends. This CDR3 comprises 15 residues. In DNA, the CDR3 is TGTGCCAGCAGCCCCCGGGACTCCTACTCCTACGAGCAGTACTTC. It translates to CASSPRDSYSYEQYF.